A selection of T cell receptor beta chains follows, all from one sample in a study of blood T cell repertoires in COVID-19. Some clones are missing from TCRdb's copy, which holds only in-frame ones; the method was immunoSEQ multiplex PCR. The profile shows approximately 150,000 clones, approximately 84% of them singletons. Material: PBMCs or T cells enriched from blood (not recorded which). The receptors were gathered from a woman aged 40 to 49 with acute COVID-19. The CDR3 runs from the conserved cysteine through the conserved F or W. A D gene is named only where the DNA matches it firmly. Rows may omit the clone size; those that give it use once, few, many or a size class.

CDR3 protein	CDR3 DNA	V gene	D gene	clone size	J gene
CASSQRPPQEANEKLFF	TGTGCCAGCAGTCAGCGCCCCCCTCAAGAGGCTAATGAAAAACTGTTTTTT	TRBV6-6	.	.	TRBJ1-4
CASSSPGGVGYTF	TGTGCCAGCAGTTCTCCCGGGGGGGTGGGCTACACCTTC	TRBV6-5	.	.	TRBJ1-2
CAWSDEGYGYTF	TGTGCCTGGAGTGATGAGGGCTATGGCTACACCTTC	TRBV30	.	once	TRBJ1-2
CASSRLAGGRNEQFF	TGTGCCAGCAGCCGCCTAGCGGGAGGGCGGAATGAGCAGTTCTTC	TRBV14	TRBD2	.	TRBJ2-1
CASSQQTGGLNGYTF	TGTGCCAGCAGCCAGCAGACAGGGGGCTTGAATGGCTACACCTTC	TRBV14	TRBD1	once	TRBJ1-2
CASSVGWRVQRGNTDTQYF	TGTGCCAGCAGCGTAGGTTGGCGGGTCCAGCGGGGGAACACAGATACGCAGTATTTT	TRBV9	TRBD2	once	TRBJ2-3
CASSFRDISNEQFF	TGTGCCAGCAGCTTCCGGGACATAAGCAATGAGCAGTTCTTC	TRBV3-1/TRBV3-2	.	.	TRBJ2-1
CASSVGRYNEQFF	TGCGCCAGCAGCGTAGGGAGGTACAATGAGCAGTTCTTC	TRBV5-1	.	few	TRBJ2-1
CASSLGGIAGGHEQYF	TGTGCCAGCAGCTTGGGTGGTATAGCGGGAGGTCACGAGCAGTACTTC	TRBV7-6	TRBD2	.	TRBJ2-7
CASSSGLAGGITDTQYF	TGTGCCAGCAGCTCGGGACTAGCGGGAGGGATCACAGATACGCAGTATTTT	TRBV9	TRBD2	.	TRBJ2-3
CASSRTGTGVSNEQFF	TGTGCCAGCAGTAGAACCGGGACGGGAGTTTCCAATGAGCAGTTCTTC	TRBV25-1	.	.	TRBJ2-1
CASQRGDTQYF	TGTGCCAGCCAGAGGGGGGATACGCAGTATTTT	TRBV6-5	.	.	TRBJ2-3
CASNPTGTTNYGYTF	TGTGCCAGCAACCCTACAGGTACAACTAACTATGGCTACACCTTC	TRBV2	.	.	TRBJ1-2
CASSPRDRGANINEKLFF	TGTGCCAGCAGCCCCCGGGACAGGGGGGCAAATATTAATGAAAAACTGTTTTTT	TRBV7-9	TRBD1	once	TRBJ1-4
CATSDLGGSETQYF	TGTGCCACCAGTGACCTGGGGGGGTCGGAGACCCAGTACTTC	TRBV24-1	TRBD2	.	TRBJ2-5
CASSPWTGDEKLFF	TGTGCCAGCAGTCCCTGGACAGGGGATGAAAAACTGTTTTTT	TRBV28	TRBD1	.	TRBJ1-4
CASSLAFGGATNTGELFF	TGCGCCAGCAGCTTGGCTTTCGGGGGGGCAACGAACACCGGGGAGCTGTTTTTT	TRBV5-1	TRBD2	.	TRBJ2-2
CASSRREFF	TGCGCCAGCAGTAGGCGGGAGTTCTTC	TRBV10-1	.	few	TRBJ2-1
CATLPRTGEAFF	TGTGCCACCTTACCCCGGACAGGTGAAGCTTTCTTT	TRBV19	TRBD1	.	TRBJ1-1
CASRATGTSTYNSPLHF	TGTGCCAGCAGGGCGACAGGGACCAGCACCTATAATTCACCCCTCCACTTT	TRBV2	TRBD1	.	TRBJ1-6
CASTPPSGTQGEQFF	TGTGCCAGCACCCCCCCTAGCGGGACCCAAGGTGAGCAGTTCTTC	TRBV11-2	TRBD2	.	TRBJ2-1
CASSFSGTSGSRGEQFF	TGTGCCAGCAGTTTCTCCGGGACTAGCGGGAGTAGGGGTGAGCAGTTCTTC	TRBV2	TRBD2	many	TRBJ2-1
CASSVDGASINEQFF	TGTGCCAGCAGCGTAGATGGAGCATCGATCAATGAGCAGTTCTTC	TRBV9	.	.	TRBJ2-1
CASSLAGLAGTGELFF	TGCGCCAGCAGCTTGGCGGGACTAGCGGGCACCGGGGAGCTGTTTTTT	TRBV5-1	TRBD2	.	TRBJ2-2
CASGLYSGNTIYF	TGTGCTAGTGGTCTTTACTCTGGAAACACCATATATTTT	TRBV12-5	.	.	TRBJ1-3
CSVAGSSYNEQFF	TGCAGCGTGGCAGGTAGCTCCTACAATGAGCAGTTCTTC	TRBV29-1	.	once	TRBJ2-1
CASRIAGGYNEQFF	TGTGCCAGTAGGATAGCGGGAGGGTACAATGAGCAGTTCTTC	TRBV19	TRBD2	.	TRBJ2-1
CASSWRTGLQNTGELFF	TGCGCCAGCAGCTGGAGGACGGGACTCCAAAACACCGGGGAGCTGTTTTTT	TRBV5-1	.	.	TRBJ2-2
CASSLLANTGELFF	TGTGCCAGCAGTTTACTAGCGAACACCGGGGAGCTGTTTTTT	TRBV27	.	.	TRBJ2-2
CASSLGASLEEQYF	TGTGCCAGCAGTTTGGGGGCCTCCCTCGAGGAGCAGTACTTC	TRBV27	.	.	TRBJ2-7
CSAPGGNTIYF	TGCAGTGCGCCTGGCGGAAACACCATATATTTT	TRBV20-1	.	many	TRBJ1-3
CASSLRILAGSYNEQFF	TGTGCCAGCAGTTTACGGATCCTAGCGGGGTCCTACAATGAGCAGTTCTTC	TRBV27	TRBD2	many	TRBJ2-1
CASSFSGSSYNEQFF	TGTGCCAGCAGCTTTAGCGGGAGCTCCTACAATGAGCAGTTCTTC	TRBV11-3	TRBD2	.	TRBJ2-1
CASSLRDRNQPQHF	TGTGCCAGCAGTTTAAGGGACAGAAATCAGCCCCAGCATTTT	TRBV28	TRBD1	few	TRBJ1-5
CASNLEARAGALLNEQFF	TGTGCCAGCAACTTAGAGGCCCGAGCGGGAGCCCTCCTAAATGAGCAGTTCTTC	TRBV7-6	TRBD2	.	TRBJ2-1
CSAGTSGYNEQFF	TGCAGCGCCGGGACTAGCGGTTACAATGAGCAGTTCTTC	TRBV29-1	TRBD2	once	TRBJ2-1
CASRQGTVNEQFF	TGTGCCAGCCGACAGGGGACGGTTAATGAGCAGTTCTTC	TRBV5-4	TRBD1	.	TRBJ2-1
CASSQLARNTGELFF	TGTGCCAGCAGCCAACTAGCGCGAAACACCGGGGAGCTGTTTTTT	TRBV5-6	TRBD2	.	TRBJ2-2
CASSNLTGFHGYTF	TGTGCCAGCAGCAACCTGACAGGGTTCCATGGCTACACCTTC	TRBV7-6	TRBD1	.	TRBJ1-2
CASSLQWTRDTGELFF	TGCGCCAGCAGCTTGCAGTGGACGAGGGACACCGGGGAGCTGTTTTTT	TRBV5-1	.	.	TRBJ2-2
CASSFDRTGGGYTF	TGTGCCAGCAGCTTCGATAGGACAGGGGGAGGCTACACCTTC	TRBV7-9	TRBD1	.	TRBJ1-2
CASRVQGPAEQYF	TGTGCCAGCAGAGTACAGGGTCCAGCCGAGCAGTACTTC	TRBV2	.	.	TRBJ2-7
CASSELAGVDNEQFF	TGTGCCAGCAGTGAACTTGCGGGAGTCGACAATGAGCAGTTCTTC	TRBV2	TRBD2	.	TRBJ2-1
CATRETGINYGYTF	TGTGCCACCCGAGAGACAGGGATTAACTATGGCTACACCTTC	TRBV24-1	TRBD1	.	TRBJ1-2
CASQTGFSEQYF	TGTGCCAGCCAGACAGGGTTCTCCGAGCAGTACTTC	TRBV14	TRBD1	.	TRBJ2-7
CASSNSGLGGETQYF	TGTGCCAGCTCAAATTCGGGACTTGGGGGAGAGACCCAGTACTTC	TRBV18	.	.	TRBJ2-5
CASSSEGDRALFTF	TGTGCCAGCAGTTCGGAGGGGGACAGAGCCTTATTCACCTTC	TRBV6-5	TRBD1	.	TRBJ1-2
CASTEAGGFGELFF	TGTGCCAGCACAGAAGCGGGAGGGTTCGGGGAGCTGTTTTTT	TRBV2	TRBD2	once	TRBJ2-2
CASSPEGLSYEQYF	TGTGCCAGCAGCCCAGAGGGACTCTCCTACGAGCAGTACTTC	TRBV7-2	.	.	TRBJ2-7
CASSLGGGAYEQYF	TGTGCCAGCAGCTTAGGTGGAGGGGCGTACGAGCAGTACTTC	TRBV7-8	.	.	TRBJ2-7
CASSWTSGNTEAFF	TGTGCCAGCAGCTGGACGAGCGGGAACACTGAAGCTTTCTTT	TRBV11-1	.	.	TRBJ1-1
CASSRTGELFF	TGTGCCAGCAGCCGTACCGGGGAGCTGTTTTTT	TRBV7-2	.	.	TRBJ2-2
CASSQGTSGRNQETQYF	TGTGCCAGCAGCCAGGGGACTAGCGGGAGGAACCAAGAGACCCAGTACTTC	TRBV4-2	TRBD2	.	TRBJ2-5
CASSQGLAGEVETQYF	TGCGCCAGCAGCCAGGGACTAGCGGGAGAGGTCGAGACCCAGTACTTC	TRBV5-1	TRBD2	.	TRBJ2-5
CASSPPEDRGYEQYF	TGTGCCAGCTCACCACCGGAAGACAGGGGCTACGAGCAGTACTTC	TRBV18	TRBD1	.	TRBJ2-7
CASSLSGSGADTQYF	TGTGCCAGCAGCTTAAGCGGGAGTGGGGCAGATACGCAGTATTTT	TRBV7-3	TRBD2	.	TRBJ2-3
CASRRGGRYNEQFF	TGTGCCAGCCGGCGGGGGGGCAGGTACAATGAGCAGTTCTTC	TRBV25-1	TRBD2	.	TRBJ2-1
CASSEGYRYQPQHF	TGTGCCAGCAGTGAAGGATACAGATATCAGCCCCAGCATTTT	TRBV2	.	.	TRBJ1-5
CASSEAAVNTGELFF	TGTGCCAGCAGTGAAGCGGCAGTGAACACCGGGGAGCTGTTTTTT	TRBV2	.	once	TRBJ2-2
CASSLGLAPTDTQYF	TGCGCCAGCAGCTTGGGCCTAGCGCCCACAGATACGCAGTATTTT	TRBV5-1	.	once	TRBJ2-3